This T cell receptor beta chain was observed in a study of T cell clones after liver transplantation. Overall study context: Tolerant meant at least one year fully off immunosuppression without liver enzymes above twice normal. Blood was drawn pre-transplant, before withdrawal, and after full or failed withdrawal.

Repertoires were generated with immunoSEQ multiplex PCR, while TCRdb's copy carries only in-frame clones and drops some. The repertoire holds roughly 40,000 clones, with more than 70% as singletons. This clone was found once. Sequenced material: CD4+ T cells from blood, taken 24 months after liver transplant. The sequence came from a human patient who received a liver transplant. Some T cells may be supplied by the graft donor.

CDR3 in DNA: TGTGCCAGCAGCCCCGCGGGGAGAGAGCAGTACTTC. It codes for CASSPAGREQYF. J is TRBJ2-7 and V is TRBV28, with D possibly matching TRBD2 (6 bases). The CDR3 is 12 amino acids. The germline V and J ends were trimmed by 6 bases and 7 bases, with 13 bases remaining between them. CDR1 is MDHEN, CDR2 SYDVKM, per germline.